A selection of T cell receptor beta chains follows, all from one sample in a study of blood T cell repertoires in COVID-19. Only in-frame clones appear in the TCRdb table, and some are missing; sequencing was by immunoSEQ multiplex PCR. This table holds around 280,000 clones, about 90% found once. Sequenced sample: peripheral blood. The receptors derive from a woman aged 25 to 39 with COVID-19, enrolled during active disease. Each CDR3 is given with its conserved first and last residue. Fields, in order: clone size, D gene, J gene, CDR3 length, V gene, CDR3 protein, CDR3 DNA. D genes are given only for firm matches. Expanded clones are given a class, and other clones once, few, many or no size at all.

clone size: NA
D gene: TRBD1
J gene: TRBJ1-2
CDR3 length: 15
V gene: TRBV18
CDR3 protein: CASSPGDRGGYGYTF
CDR3 DNA: TGTGCCAGCTCACCAGGGGACAGGGGAGGCTATGGCTACACCTTC

clone size: NA
D gene: TRBD2
J gene: TRBJ2-1
CDR3 length: 15
V gene: TRBV7-6
CDR3 protein: CASSHSGGHYNEQFF
CDR3 DNA: TGTGCCAGCAGCCATAGCGGGGGGCACTACAATGAGCAGTTCTTC

clone size: NA
D gene: TRBD1
J gene: TRBJ1-1
CDR3 length: 14
V gene: TRBV6-5
CDR3 protein: CASSYSAGGTEAFF
CDR3 DNA: TGTGCCAGCAGTTACTCTGCAGGGGGTACTGAAGCTTTCTTT

clone size: few
D gene: TRBD1
J gene: TRBJ1-2
CDR3 length: 14
V gene: TRBV27
CDR3 protein: CASSPRTGGYGYTF
CDR3 DNA: TGTGCCAGCAGTCCTCGGACAGGGGGCTATGGCTACACCTTC

clone size: NA
D gene: TRBD2
J gene: TRBJ2-3
CDR3 length: 17
V gene: TRBV3-1/TRBV3-2
CDR3 protein: CASSQAILAGGGDTQYF
CDR3 DNA: TGTGCCAGCAGCCAAGCTATACTAGCGGGGGGTGGAGATACGCAGTATTTT

clone size: NA
D gene: TRBD1
J gene: TRBJ1-4
CDR3 length: 15
V gene: TRBV5-1
CDR3 protein: CASSREGQENEKLFF
CDR3 DNA: TGCGCCAGCAGCAGGGAGGGACAGGAGAATGAAAAACTGTTTTTT

clone size: few
D gene: NA
J gene: TRBJ1-1
CDR3 length: 15
V gene: TRBV7-9
CDR3 protein: CASSFQGIGNTEAFF
CDR3 DNA: TGTGCCAGCAGCTTCCAGGGTATCGGGAACACTGAAGCTTTCTTT

clone size: NA
D gene: NA
J gene: TRBJ1-2
CDR3 length: 13
V gene: TRBV18
CDR3 protein: CASSGVGVGGYTF
CDR3 DNA: TGTGCCAGCTCAGGTGTCGGTGTCGGTGGCTACACCTTC

clone size: once
D gene: TRBD2
J gene: TRBJ2-5
CDR3 length: 15
V gene: TRBV13
CDR3 protein: CASSSRGGLQETQYF
CDR3 DNA: TGTGCCAGCAGCTCCCGGGGGGGCCTCCAAGAGACCCAGTACTTC

clone size: NA
D gene: TRBD1
J gene: TRBJ1-5
CDR3 length: 15
V gene: TRBV2
CDR3 protein: CASTSQGGDNQPQHF
CDR3 DNA: TGTGCCAGCACTTCTCAGGGGGGCGACAATCAGCCCCAGCATTTT

clone size: NA
D gene: NA
J gene: TRBJ1-2
CDR3 length: 12
V gene: TRBV12-3/TRBV12-4
CDR3 protein: CASSMAGYGYTF
CDR3 DNA: TGTGCCAGCAGCATGGCGGGCTATGGCTACACCTTC

clone size: NA
D gene: TRBD2
J gene: TRBJ2-1
CDR3 length: 17
V gene: TRBV28
CDR3 protein: CASSLAREGRTYNEQFF
CDR3 DNA: TGTGCCAGCAGTTTGGCTAGGGAGGGACGCACCTACAATGAGCAGTTCTTC

clone size: few
D gene: NA
J gene: TRBJ2-2
CDR3 length: 17
V gene: TRBV6-2/TRBV6-3
CDR3 protein: CASSPLDSLSWGGELFF
CDR3 DNA: TGTGCCAGCAGTCCCTTGGACTCCTTATCGTGGGGCGGGGAGCTGTTTTTT

clone size: NA
D gene: NA
J gene: TRBJ1-3
CDR3 length: 14
V gene: TRBV6-6
CDR3 protein: CASSYAGPRATIYF
CDR3 DNA: TGTGCCAGCAGTTATGCGGGCCCCCGGGCCACCATATATTTT

clone size: NA
D gene: TRBD1
J gene: TRBJ1-6
CDR3 length: 14
V gene: TRBV27
CDR3 protein: CASARTGYNSPLHF
CDR3 DNA: TGTGCCAGCGCTCGGACAGGTTATAATTCACCCCTCCACTTT

clone size: NA
D gene: TRBD1
J gene: TRBJ2-7
CDR3 length: 15
V gene: TRBV5-1
CDR3 protein: CASSYWTGGSYEQYF
CDR3 DNA: TGCGCCAGCAGCTATTGGACAGGGGGCTCCTACGAGCAGTACTTC

clone size: NA
D gene: TRBD2
J gene: TRBJ2-1
CDR3 length: 15
V gene: TRBV6-4
CDR3 protein: CASSSIAGGPTEQFF
CDR3 DNA: TGTGCCAGCAGCTCAATAGCGGGGGGGCCAACGGAGCAGTTCTTC

clone size: once
D gene: NA
J gene: TRBJ2-1
CDR3 length: 15
V gene: TRBV19
CDR3 protein: CASNLLAGSYNEQFF
CDR3 DNA: TGTGCCAGTAACCTCCTAGCTGGGTCCTACAATGAGCAGTTCTTC

clone size: NA
D gene: TRBD1
J gene: TRBJ1-6
CDR3 length: 14
V gene: TRBV7-8
CDR3 protein: CASSFGTGVSPLHF
CDR3 DNA: TGTGCCAGCAGCTTTGGGACAGGGGTTTCACCCCTCCACTTT

clone size: NA
D gene: TRBD1
J gene: TRBJ1-4
CDR3 length: 16
V gene: TRBV4-1
CDR3 protein: CASSQAKGQPNEKLFF
CDR3 DNA: TGCGCCAGCAGCCAAGCCAAGGGACAGCCTAATGAAAAACTGTTTTTT

clone size: NA
D gene: TRBD1
J gene: TRBJ2-3
CDR3 length: 16
V gene: TRBV7-8
CDR3 protein: CASSRYGQGSTDTQYF
CDR3 DNA: TGTGCCAGCAGCAGATACGGACAGGGGAGCACAGATACGCAGTATTTT

clone size: NA
D gene: NA
J gene: TRBJ1-6
CDR3 length: 17
V gene: TRBV18
CDR3 protein: CASSPPEKGSLNSPLHF
CDR3 DNA: TGTGCCAGCTCACCACCGGAGAAGGGGTCACTTAATTCACCCCTCCACTTT

clone size: NA
D gene: NA
J gene: TRBJ1-1
CDR3 length: 10
V gene: TRBV29-1
CDR3 protein: CSVGDTEAFF
CDR3 DNA: TGCAGCGTTGGAGACACTGAAGCTTTCTTT

clone size: NA
D gene: TRBD1
J gene: TRBJ1-1
CDR3 length: 15
V gene: TRBV4-1
CDR3 protein: CASSQWDRGPLRVFF
CDR3 DNA: TGCGCCAGCAGCCAGTGGGACAGGGGTCCCCTAAGGGTTTTCTTT

clone size: once
D gene: NA
J gene: TRBJ1-2
CDR3 length: 14
V gene: TRBV27
CDR3 protein: CASSPSSAGYGYTF
CDR3 DNA: TGTGCCAGCAGTCCCTCATCAGCGGGCTATGGCTACACCTTC